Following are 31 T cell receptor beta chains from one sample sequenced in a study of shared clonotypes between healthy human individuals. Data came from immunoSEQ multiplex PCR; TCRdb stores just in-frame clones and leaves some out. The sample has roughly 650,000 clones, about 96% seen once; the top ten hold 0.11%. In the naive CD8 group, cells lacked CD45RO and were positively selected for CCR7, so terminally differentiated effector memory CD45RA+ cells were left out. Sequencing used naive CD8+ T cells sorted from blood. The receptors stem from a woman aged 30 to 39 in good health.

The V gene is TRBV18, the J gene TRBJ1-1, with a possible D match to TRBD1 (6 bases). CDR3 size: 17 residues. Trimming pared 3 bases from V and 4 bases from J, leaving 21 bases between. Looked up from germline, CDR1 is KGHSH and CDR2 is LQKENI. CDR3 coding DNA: TGTGCCAGCTCACCGGTGGCACTCACAGGGTCCCGCACTGAAGCTTTCTTT. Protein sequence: CASSPVALTGSRTEAFF.

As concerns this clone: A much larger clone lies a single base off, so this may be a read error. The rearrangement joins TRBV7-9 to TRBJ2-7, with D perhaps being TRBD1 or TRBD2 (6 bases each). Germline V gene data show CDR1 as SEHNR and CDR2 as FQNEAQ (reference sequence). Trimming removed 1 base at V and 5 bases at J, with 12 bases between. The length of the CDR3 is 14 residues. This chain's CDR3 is CASSLGVGGNEQYF. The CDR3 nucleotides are TGTGCCAGCAGCTTAGGGGTCGGGGGCAACGAGCAGTACTTC.

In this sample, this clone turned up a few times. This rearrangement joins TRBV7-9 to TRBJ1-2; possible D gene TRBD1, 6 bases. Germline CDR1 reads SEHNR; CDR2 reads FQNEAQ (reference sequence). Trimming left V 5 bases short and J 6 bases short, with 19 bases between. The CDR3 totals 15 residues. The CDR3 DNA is TGTGCCAGCAGCCTACTCGACAGGACGTACCATGGCTACACCTTC. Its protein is CASSLLDRTYHGYTF.

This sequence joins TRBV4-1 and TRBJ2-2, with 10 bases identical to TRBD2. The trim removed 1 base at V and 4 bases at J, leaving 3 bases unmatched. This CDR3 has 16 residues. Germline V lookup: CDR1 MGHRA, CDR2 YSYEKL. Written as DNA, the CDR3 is TGCGCCAGCAGCCAAGTAGCGGGAGGATTCACCGGGGAGCTGTTTTTT. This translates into CASSQVAGGFTGELFF.

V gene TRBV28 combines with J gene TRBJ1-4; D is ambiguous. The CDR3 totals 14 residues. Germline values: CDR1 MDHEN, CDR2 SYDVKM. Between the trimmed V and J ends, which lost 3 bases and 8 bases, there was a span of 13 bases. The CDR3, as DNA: TGTGCCAGCAGTTTCCCCCAGCGTCCGGAAAAACTGTTTTTT. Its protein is CASSFPQRPEKLFF.

As DNA, the CDR3 is TGTGCCAGCAGGGGTGGGAGGGGGTACCACAATGAGCAGTTCTTC. It encodes CASRGGRGYHNEQFF. V gene TRBV6-5 combines with J gene TRBJ2-1; maybe TRBD2 (7 bases). CDR3 length equals 15 residues. Trimming left V 6 bases short and J 5 bases short, with 17 bases between. Germline V lookup: CDR1 MNHEY, CDR2 SVGAGI.

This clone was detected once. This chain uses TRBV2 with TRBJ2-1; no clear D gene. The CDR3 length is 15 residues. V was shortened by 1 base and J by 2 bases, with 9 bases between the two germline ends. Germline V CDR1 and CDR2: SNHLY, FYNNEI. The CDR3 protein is CASSEGKGAYNEQFF. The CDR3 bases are TGTGCCAGCAGTGAAGGCAAAGGAGCCTACAATGAGCAGTTCTTC.

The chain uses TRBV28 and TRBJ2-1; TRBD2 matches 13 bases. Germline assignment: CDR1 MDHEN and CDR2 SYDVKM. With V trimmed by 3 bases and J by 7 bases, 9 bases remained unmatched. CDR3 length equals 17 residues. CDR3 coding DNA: TGTGCCAGCAGTTTGACAGGACTAGCGGGAGAGGGAAATGAGCAGTTCTTC. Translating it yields CASSLTGLAGEGNEQFF.

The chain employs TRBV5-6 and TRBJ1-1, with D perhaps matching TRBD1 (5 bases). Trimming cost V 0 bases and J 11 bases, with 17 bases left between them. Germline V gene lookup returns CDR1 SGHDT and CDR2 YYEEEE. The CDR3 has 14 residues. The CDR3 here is CASSLVVGTQAAFF. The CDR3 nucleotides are TGTGCCAGCAGCTTGGTTGTGGGGACTCAGGCGGCTTTCTTT.

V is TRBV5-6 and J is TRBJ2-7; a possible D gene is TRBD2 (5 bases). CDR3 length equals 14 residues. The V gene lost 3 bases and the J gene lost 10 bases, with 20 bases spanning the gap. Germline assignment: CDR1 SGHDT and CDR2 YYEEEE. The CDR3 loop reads CASSSGLVEPQQYF. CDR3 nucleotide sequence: TGTGCCAGCAGCTCGGGGTTGGTGGAACCCCAACAGTACTTC.

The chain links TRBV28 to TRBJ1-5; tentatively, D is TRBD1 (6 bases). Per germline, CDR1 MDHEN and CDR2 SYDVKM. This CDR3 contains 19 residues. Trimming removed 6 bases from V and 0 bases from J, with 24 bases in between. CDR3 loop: CASSPRDIVYVYSNQPQHF. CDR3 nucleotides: TGTGCCAGCAGCCCCCGGGACATCGTATACGTATATAGCAATCAGCCCCAGCATTTT.

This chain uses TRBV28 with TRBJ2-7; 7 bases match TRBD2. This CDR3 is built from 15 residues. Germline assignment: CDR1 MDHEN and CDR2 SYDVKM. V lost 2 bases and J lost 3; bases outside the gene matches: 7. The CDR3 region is CASSLPSGAHYEQYF. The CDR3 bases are TGTGCCAGCAGTTTACCCAGCGGGGCGCACTACGAGCAGTACTTC. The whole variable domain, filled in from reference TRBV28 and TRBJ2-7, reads DVKVTQSSRYLVKRTGEKVFLECVQDMDHENMFWYRQDPGLGLRLIYFSYDVKMKEKGDIPEGYSVSREKKERFSLILESASTNQTSMYLCASSLPSGAHYEQYFGPGTRLTVT.

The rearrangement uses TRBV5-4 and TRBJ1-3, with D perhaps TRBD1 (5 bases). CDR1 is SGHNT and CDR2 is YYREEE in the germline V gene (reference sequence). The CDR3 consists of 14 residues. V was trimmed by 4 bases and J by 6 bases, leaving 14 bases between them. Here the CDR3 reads CASSPRGNANTIYF. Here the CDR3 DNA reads TGTGCCAGCAGCCCGAGGGGTAATGCAAACACCATATATTTT.

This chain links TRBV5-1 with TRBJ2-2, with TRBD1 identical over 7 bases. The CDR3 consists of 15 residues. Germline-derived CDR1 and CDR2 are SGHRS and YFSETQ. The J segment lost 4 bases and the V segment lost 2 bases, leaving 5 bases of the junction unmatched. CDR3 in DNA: TGCGCCAGCAGCTTTAGGGGGCGAGGCACCGGGGAGCTGTTTTTT. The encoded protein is CASSFRGRGTGELFF.

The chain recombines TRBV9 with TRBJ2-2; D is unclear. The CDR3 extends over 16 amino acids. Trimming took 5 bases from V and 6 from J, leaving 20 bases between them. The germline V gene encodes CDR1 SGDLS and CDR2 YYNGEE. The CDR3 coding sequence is TGTGCCAGCAGTCAAAGGGCATACTCAGTATCCGGGGAGCTGTTTTTT. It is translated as CASSQRAYSVSGELFF. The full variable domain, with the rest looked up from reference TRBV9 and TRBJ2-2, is DSGVTQTPKHLITATGQRVTLRCSPRSGDLSVYWYQQSLDQGLQFLIQYYNGEERAKGNILERFSAQQFPDLHSELNLSSLELGDSALYFCASSQRAYSVSGELFFGEGSRLTVL.

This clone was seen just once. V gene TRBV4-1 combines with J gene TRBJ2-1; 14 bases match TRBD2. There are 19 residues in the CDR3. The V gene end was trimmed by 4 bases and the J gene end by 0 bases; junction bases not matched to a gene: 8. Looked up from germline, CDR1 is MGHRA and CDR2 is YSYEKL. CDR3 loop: CASSPRTSGRRSSYNEQFF. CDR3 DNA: TGCGCCAGCAGCCCGCGGACTAGCGGGAGGAGGAGCTCCTACAATGAGCAGTTCTTC.

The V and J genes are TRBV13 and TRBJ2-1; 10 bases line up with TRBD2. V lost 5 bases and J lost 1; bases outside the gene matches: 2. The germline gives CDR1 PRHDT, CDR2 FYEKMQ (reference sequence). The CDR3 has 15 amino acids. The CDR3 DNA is TGTGCCAGCAGCGAGCGGGAGGGATCCTACAATGAGCAGTTCTTC. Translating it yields CASSEREGSYNEQFF. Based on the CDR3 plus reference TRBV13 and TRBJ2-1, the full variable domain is AAGVIQSPRHLIKEKRETATLKCYPIPRHDTVYWYQQGPGQDPQFLISFYEKMQSDKGSIPDRFSAQQFSDYHSELNMSSLELGDSALYFCASSEREGSYNEQFFGPGTRLTVL.

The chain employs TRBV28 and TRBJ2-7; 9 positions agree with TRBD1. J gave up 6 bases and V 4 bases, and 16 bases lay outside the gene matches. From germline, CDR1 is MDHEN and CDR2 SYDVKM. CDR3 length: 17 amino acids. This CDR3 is CASSSLQQGALLREQYF. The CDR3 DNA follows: TGTGCCAGCAGTTCCCTACAACAGGGGGCTTTGTTACGCGAGCAGTACTTC.

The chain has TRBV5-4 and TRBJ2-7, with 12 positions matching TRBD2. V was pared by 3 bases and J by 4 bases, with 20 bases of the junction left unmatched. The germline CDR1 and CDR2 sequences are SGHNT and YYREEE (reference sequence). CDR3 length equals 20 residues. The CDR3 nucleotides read TGTGCCAGCAGCTCCCCTGCTGAACTCTCTAGCGGGAGGGCGGAGTACGAGCAGTACTTC. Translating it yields CASSSPAELSSGRAEYEQYF.

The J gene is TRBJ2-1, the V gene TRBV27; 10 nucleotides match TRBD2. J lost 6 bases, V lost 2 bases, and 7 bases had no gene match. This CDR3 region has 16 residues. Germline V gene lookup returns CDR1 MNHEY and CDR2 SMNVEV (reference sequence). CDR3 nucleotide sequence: TGTGCCAGCAGTTTACCCAATCTAGCGGGAGTCAATGAGCAGTTCTTC. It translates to CASSLPNLAGVNEQFF.

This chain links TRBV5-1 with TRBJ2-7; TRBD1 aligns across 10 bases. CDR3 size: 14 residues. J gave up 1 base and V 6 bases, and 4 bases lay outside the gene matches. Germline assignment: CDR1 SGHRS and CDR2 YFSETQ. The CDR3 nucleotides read TGCGCCAGCACGGAGGGACAGGGGTCCTACGAGCAGTACTTC. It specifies CASTEGQGSYEQYF.

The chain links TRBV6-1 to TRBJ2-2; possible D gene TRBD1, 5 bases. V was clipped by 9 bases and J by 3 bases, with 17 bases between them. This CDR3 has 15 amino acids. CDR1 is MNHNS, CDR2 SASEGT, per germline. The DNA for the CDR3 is TGTGCCAGTGCTACCGGCAGGGCCTACACCGGGGAGCTGTTTTTT. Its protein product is CASATGRAYTGELFF.

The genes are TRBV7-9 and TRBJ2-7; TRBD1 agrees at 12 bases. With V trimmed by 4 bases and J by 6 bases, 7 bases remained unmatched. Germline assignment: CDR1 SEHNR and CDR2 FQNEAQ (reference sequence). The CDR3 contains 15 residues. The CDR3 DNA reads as TGTGCCAGCAGCTCCCGGGACAGGGGGCTCCGCGAGCAGTACTTC. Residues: CASSSRDRGLREQYF.

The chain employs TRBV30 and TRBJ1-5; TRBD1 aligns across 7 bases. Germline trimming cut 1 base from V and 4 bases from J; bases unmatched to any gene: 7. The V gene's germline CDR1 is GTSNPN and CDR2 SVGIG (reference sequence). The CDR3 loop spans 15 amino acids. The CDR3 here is CAWSEGQESNQPQHF. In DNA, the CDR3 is TGTGCCTGGAGTGAAGGACAGGAATCGAATCAGCCCCAGCATTTT.

CDR3 residues: CAWSGGGLNEQFF. The CDR3 DNA follows: TGTGCCTGGAGTGGAGGAGGGTTAAATGAGCAGTTCTTC. V gene TRBV30 combines with J gene TRBJ2-1; D might be TRBD2 (6 bases). This CDR3 has 13 amino acids. V shed 1 base and J shed 7 bases, with 11 bases lying between them. Germline V CDR1 and CDR2: GTSNPN, SVGIG (reference sequence).

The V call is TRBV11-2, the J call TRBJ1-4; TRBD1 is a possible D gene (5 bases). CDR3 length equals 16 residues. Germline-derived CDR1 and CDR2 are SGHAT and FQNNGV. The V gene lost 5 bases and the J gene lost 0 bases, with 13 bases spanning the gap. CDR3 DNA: TGTGCCAGCAGCCGGGGCCAGTTCTCAACTAATGAAAAACTGTTTTTT. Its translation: CASSRGQFSTNEKLFF. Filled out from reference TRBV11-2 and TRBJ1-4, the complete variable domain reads EAGVAQSPRYKIIEKRQSVAFWCNPISGHATLYWYQQILGQGPKLLIQFQNNGVVDDSQLPKDRFSAERLKGVDSTLKIQPAKLEDSAVYLCASSRGQFSTNEKLFFGSGTQLSVL.

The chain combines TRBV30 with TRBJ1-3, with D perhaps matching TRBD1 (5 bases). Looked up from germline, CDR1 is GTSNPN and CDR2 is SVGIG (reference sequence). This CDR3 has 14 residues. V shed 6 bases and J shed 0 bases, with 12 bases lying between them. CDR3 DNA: TGTGCCTGCGACATCGGACACTCTGGAAACACCATATATTTT. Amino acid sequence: CACDIGHSGNTIYF. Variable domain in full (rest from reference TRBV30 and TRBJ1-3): SQTIHQWPATLVQPVGSPLSLECTVEGTSNPNLYWYRQAAGRGLQLLFYSVGIGQISSEVPQNLSASRPQDRQFILSSKKLLLSDSGFYLCACDIGHSGNTIYFGEGSWLTVV.

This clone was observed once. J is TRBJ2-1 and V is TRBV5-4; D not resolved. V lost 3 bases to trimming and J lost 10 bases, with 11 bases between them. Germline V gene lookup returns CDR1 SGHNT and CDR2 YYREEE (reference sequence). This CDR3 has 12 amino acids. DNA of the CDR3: TGTGCCAGCAGCTCAGACAAGATAGAGCAGTTCTTC. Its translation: CASSSDKIEQFF. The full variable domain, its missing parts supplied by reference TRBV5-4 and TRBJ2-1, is ETGVTQSPTHLIKTRGQQVTLRCSSQSGHNTVSWYQQALGQGPQFIFQYYREEENGRGNFPPRFSGLQFPNYSSELNVNALELDDSALYLCASSSDKIEQFFGPGTRLTVL.

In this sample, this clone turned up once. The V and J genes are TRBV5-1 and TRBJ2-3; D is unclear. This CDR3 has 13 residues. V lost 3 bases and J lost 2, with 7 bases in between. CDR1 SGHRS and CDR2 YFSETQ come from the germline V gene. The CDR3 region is CASSSLTTDTQYF. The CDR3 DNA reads TGCGCCAGCAGCTCCCTCACCACAGATACGCAGTATTTT.

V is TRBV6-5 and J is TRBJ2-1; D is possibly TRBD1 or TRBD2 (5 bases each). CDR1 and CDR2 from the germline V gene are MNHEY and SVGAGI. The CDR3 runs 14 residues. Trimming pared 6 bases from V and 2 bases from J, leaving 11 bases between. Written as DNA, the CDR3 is TGTGCCAGCAGCCCTGAGGGGACCTACAATGAGCAGTTCTTC. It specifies CASSPEGTYNEQFF.

The CDR3 nucleotides are TGTGCCAGCAGCCCCGGACAGAGCGAGCAGTACTTC. It encodes CASSPGQSEQYF. This chain joins TRBV5-8 and TRBJ2-7; D perhaps matches TRBD1 (6 bases). V gave up 4 bases and J gave up 6 bases, with 11 bases separating them. The CDR3 is 12 residues long. Germline V gene sequence: CDR1 SGHTS, CDR2 YDEGEE.